One and the same sample provided the 12 T cell receptor beta chains below, sequenced in a study of beta chain features in type 1 diabetes. Study conclusions and caveats: The study found moderately but significantly shorter TCRB CDR3s in all four CD4+ subsets of Type 1 diabetes patients.

The sequenced template was cDNA made from the entire isolated RNA. The data were produced by immunoSEQ multiplex PCR, yet TCRdb's version contains in-frame clones alone and is incomplete. The data hold around 250,000 clones, with roughly 22% observed a single time. No antigens are known for them. The sequenced material came from naive CD4+ T cells from blood. The receptors were sampled from a woman in her 40s with type 1 diabetes.

This clone was detected only a few times. At one boundary the junction diverges from the germline segment, which might be a read error. The chain combines TRBV5-1 with TRBJ2-7, with a weak D call TRBD2 (5 bases). The CDR3 contains 13 residues. Germline V gene data show CDR1 as SGHRS and CDR2 as YFSETQ. CDR3: CASSPGLNYKQYF. The CDR3, as DNA: TGCGCCAGCAGCCCCGGACTGAACTACAAGCAGTACTTC.

Only a few counts were recorded for this clone. The chain is built from TRBV18 and TRBJ2-2, with 9 bases that match TRBD1. Per germline, CDR1 KGHSH and CDR2 LQKENI. The CDR3 sequence is 14 residues long. The J segment lost 5 bases and the V segment lost 6 bases, leaving 4 bases of the junction unmatched. CDR3 loop: CASSGTGNTGELFF. In DNA, the CDR3 is TGTGCCAGCTCCGGGACAGGGAATACCGGGGAGCTGTTTTTT.

This clone has just a few counts. J is TRBJ2-1 and V is TRBV12-5; possible D gene TRBD1, 5 bases. Germline lookup yields CDR1 LGHNT and CDR2 FRNRAP. The CDR3 covers 15 residues. V shed 4 bases and J shed 0 bases, with 10 bases lying between them. The CDR3: CASGSGQSSYNEQFF. The CDR3 nucleotides read TGTGCTAGTGGTTCCGGACAAAGCTCCTACAATGAGCAGTTCTTC.

This clone turned up a few times. This chain connects TRBV7-2 to TRBJ2-3, with 9 bases identical to TRBD2. The CDR3 is 16 amino acids. V gave up 5 bases and J gave up 4 bases; unmatched junction bases: 10. From germline, CDR1 is SGHTA and CDR2 FQGNSA. CDR3 DNA sequence: TGTGCCAGCAGCACCTCTAGCGGGATGGTTGCAGATACGCAGTATTTT. It encodes CASSTSSGMVADTQYF.

This clone was counted between two and nine times. This chain connects TRBV5-1 to TRBJ2-7; 11 nucleotides match TRBD2. Germline V gene lookup returns CDR1 SGHRS and CDR2 YFSETQ. There are 15 residues in the CDR3. Trimming cost V 4 bases and J 5 bases; bases outside gene matches: 8. CDR3 in DNA: TGCGCCAGCAGCCTATCACTAGCGGGAGAGAACGAGCAGTACTTC. It specifies CASSLSLAGENEQYF.

Points on this clone: The same CDR3 also results from other DNA sequences found in this sample. The chain combines TRBV28 with TRBJ2-3; maybe TRBD2 (6 bases). V lost 2 bases and J 3 bases, leaving 6 bases between the germline ends. Germline loops: CDR1 MDHEN, CDR2 SYDVKM. This CDR3 region has 13 residues. CDR3 protein: CASSLGGTDTQYF. CDR3 nucleotide sequence: TGTGCCAGCAGTTTAGGGGGGACAGATACGCAGTATTTT.

A few counts support this clone. The rearrangement joins TRBV28 to TRBJ2-6, with D possibly matching TRBD2 (6 bases). Germline CDR1 reads MDHEN; CDR2 reads SYDVKM. This CDR3 comprises 15 residues. V was cut by 7 bases and J by 1 base, with 11 bases left in between. The CDR3 protein is CASNLAGSGANVLTF. The CDR3 DNA follows: TGTGCCAGCAACCTCGCGGGGTCTGGGGCCAACGTCCTGACTTTC. The entire variable domain, with the rest obtained from reference TRBV28 and TRBJ2-6, is as follows: DVKVTQSSRYLVKRTGEKVFLECVQDMDHENMFWYRQDPGLGLRLIYFSYDVKMKEKGDIPEGYSVSREKKERFSLILESASTNQTSMYLCASNLAGSGANVLTFGAGSRLTVL.

To note about this clone: This same CDR3 is encoded by further DNA sequences in the sample. CDR3: CASSYDSSYEQYF. As DNA, the CDR3 is TGTGCCAGCAGTTACGACAGCTCCTACGAGCAGTACTTC. The J gene is TRBJ2-7, the V gene TRBV6-6; tentative D call: TRBD1 (5 bases). CDR3 size: 13 residues. The germline V and J ends were trimmed by 2 bases and 0 bases, with 5 bases remaining between them. Germline CDR1 MNHNY, CDR2 SVGAGI (reference sequence).

The chain links TRBV28 to TRBJ1-5; possible D gene TRBD1, 6 bases. This CDR3 has 15 amino acids. Deletions cut 7 bases from V and 0 bases from J, with 13 bases between. The germline V gene encodes CDR1 MDHEN and CDR2 SYDVKM. The CDR3 DNA sequence: TGTGCCAGCATTGAAGGACAGCTTAGCAATCAGCCCCAGCATTTT. It encodes CASIEGQLSNQPQHF. The full variable domain, completed using reference TRBV28 and TRBJ1-5, is DVKVTQSSRYLVKRTGEKVFLECVQDMDHENMFWYRQDPGLGLRLIYFSYDVKMKEKGDIPEGYSVSREKKERFSLILESASTNQTSMYLCASIEGQLSNQPQHFGDGTRLSIL.

The chain combines TRBV29-1 with TRBJ2-5; TRBD2 might be the D (7 bases). Trimming removed 8 bases from V and 5 bases from J, with 18 bases in between. The CDR3 length is 13 residues. In germline, CDR1 is SQVTM, CDR2 ANQGSEA. CDR3 sequence: CSLWGGRWETQYF. DNA of the CDR3: TGCAGCCTGTGGGGGGGCCGTTGGGAGACCCAGTACTTC.

The rearrangement uses TRBV30 and TRBJ2-5; TRBD2 is a possible D gene (6 bases). V lost 0 bases, J lost 4 bases, and 9 bases lay in between. Per the germline V gene, CDR1 is GTSNPN and CDR2 is SVGIG (reference sequence). The CDR3 consists of 13 residues. The CDR3 coding sequence is TGTGCCTGGAGTGTACGGGGGACAGAGACCCAGTACTTC. Its protein product is CAWSVRGTETQYF.

V is TRBV7-9 and J is TRBJ2-5; the match to TRBD2 covers 9 bases. The germline V gene has CDR1 SEHNR and CDR2 FQNEAQ (reference sequence). This CDR3 region has 15 residues. The V and J ends lost 1 base and 5 bases, in that order; junction bases with no gene match: 5. CDR3 residues: CASSLEGGGAETQYF. For the CDR3, the DNA is TGTGCCAGCAGCTTAGAAGGCGGGGGGGCCGAGACCCAGTACTTC.